The 26 T cell receptor beta chains given below trace back to one sample, sequenced in a study of radiation and T cells in renal cell carcinoma. This sample's time point: baseline pretreatment blood. Described treatment: 15 Gy SBRT to primary tumor, nephrectomy 4 weeks later. The data were produced by immunoSEQ multiplex PCR, yet TCRdb's version contains in-frame clones alone and is incomplete. The data show tens of thousands of clones, with roughly 79% seen just once and approximately 7% held by the top ten. The starting material was blood, obtained from a patient whose treatment included radiotherapy and nephrectomy. These receptors all come from a man aged 60 to 69 with renal cell carcinoma.

The rearrangement joins TRBV30 to TRBJ2-1; 8 nucleotides line up with TRBD2. Germline CDR1 reads GTSNPN; CDR2 reads SVGIG (reference sequence). V lost 1 base and J lost 3; bases outside the gene matches: 2. The CDR3 totals 14 residues. This CDR3 is CAWSAGTSYNEQFF. CDR3 in DNA: TGTGCCTGGAGTGCCGGGACTAGCTACAATGAGCAGTTCTTC.

The rearrangement links TRBV4-3 to TRBJ1-4; 7 bases align to TRBD1. The CDR3 runs to 15 residues. Germline trimming cut 6 bases from V and 4 bases from J; bases unmatched to any gene: 8. CDR1 is LGHNA, CDR2 YSLEER, per germline. In nucleotides, the CDR3 is TGCGCCAGCAGACCTCGCCAGGGGGGTAATGAAAAACTGTTTTTT. This sequence encodes CASRPRQGGNEKLFF.

The rearrangement joins TRBV7-7 to TRBJ1-6; no firm D call. Trimming cost V 5 bases and J 5 bases, with 10 bases left between them. The CDR3 runs to 14 residues. Germline V gene sequence: CDR1 SSHAT, CDR2 FNYEAQ (reference sequence). CDR3 protein: CASSVGSNNSPLHF. CDR3 DNA sequence: TGTGCCAGCAGCGTGGGGTCCAATAATTCACCCCTCCACTTT.

Points on this clone: The same CDR3 arises from other DNA sequences in this sample as well. V usage is TRBV18 and J usage is TRBJ2-5, with D hard to call. The CDR3 has 13 amino acids. Germline V gene data show CDR1 as KGHSH and CDR2 as LQKENI. Trimming stripped 3 bases from V and 2 bases from J, with 7 bases between. This CDR3 is CASSPGLQETQYF. CDR3 nucleotides: TGTGCCAGCTCACCTGGTCTGCAAGAGACCCAGTACTTC.

The chain is built from TRBV27 and TRBJ2-7; a weak D match, TRBD1 (6 bases). Deletions cut 10 bases from V and 6 bases from J, with 19 bases between. Germline-derived CDR1 and CDR2 are MNHEY and SMNVEV (reference sequence). There are 13 residues in the CDR3. CDR3 region: CATMTQGLTEQYV. Here the CDR3 DNA reads TGTGCCACCATGACTCAGGGGCTGACCGAGCAGTACGTC.

The rearrangement joins TRBV4-1 to TRBJ2-1, with D maybe TRBD2 (5 bases). Between the trimmed V and J ends, which lost 1 base and 7 bases, there was a span of 11 bases. The germline V gene has CDR1 MGHRA and CDR2 YSYEKL. There are 14 residues in the CDR3. Here the CDR3 DNA reads TGCGCCAGCAGCCAAGCTGAGCGGATAAATGAGCAGTTCTTC. It specifies CASSQAERINEQFF.

The chain links TRBV19 to TRBJ2-1; D possibly corresponds to TRBD2 (6 bases). The CDR3 spans 15 residues. V shed 4 bases and J shed 1 base, with 11 bases lying between them. Germline CDR1 is LNHDA and CDR2 is SQIVND (reference sequence). The CDR3 loop is CASSRGVPSYNEQFF. CDR3 nucleotides: TGTGCCAGTAGTAGGGGGGTCCCGTCCTACAATGAGCAGTTCTTC.

The J gene is TRBJ2-7, the V gene TRBV28, with D hard to call. Germline V gives CDR1 MDHEN, CDR2 SYDVKM. The V end was cut by 6 bases, the J end by 0 bases, with 9 bases between. The CDR3 contains 13 residues. This CDR3 is CASSKRSSYEQYF. The CDR3 coding sequence is TGTGCCAGCAGCAAGAGGAGCTCCTACGAGCAGTACTTC.

This clone was observed a single time. The V gene is TRBV5-6, the J gene TRBJ1-4, with D possibly being TRBD1 (5 bases). The V gene lost 4 bases and the J gene lost 4 bases, with 11 bases spanning the gap. The CDR3 covers 14 residues. From germline, CDR1 is SGHDT and CDR2 YYEEEE. Here the CDR3 DNA reads TGTGCCAGCAGCACAGGAGGGGTTAATGAAAAACTGTTTTTT. Amino acid sequence: CASSTGGVNEKLFF.

The chain has TRBV10-3 and TRBJ2-4; 11 bases agree with TRBD2. The CDR3 contains 17 residues. V trimming: 4 bases; J trimming: 3 bases; junction bases outside the gene matches: 8. Germline CDR1 ENHRY, CDR2 SYGVKD. CDR3 amino acids: CAISVSGGAGDKNIQYF. The CDR3 bases are TGTGCCATCAGTGTTAGCGGGGGGGCTGGGGACAAAAACATTCAGTACTTC.

The rearrangement joins TRBV19 to TRBJ2-5; tentative D call: TRBD2 (6 bases). The length of the CDR3 is 15 residues. Trimming stripped 1 base from V and 6 bases from J, with 15 bases between. The V gene's germline CDR1 is LNHDA and CDR2 SQIVND (reference sequence). CDR3 DNA sequence: TGTGCCAGTAGTATAGTGGGAGGAGAGGGTAAGACCCAGTACTTC. This translates into CASSIVGGEGKTQYF.

The CDR3 DNA reads TGTGCCTGGAATCCCGGACAGGGGGTTTTACCCCAGCATTTT. Translating gives CAWNPGQGVLPQHF. The chain employs TRBV30 and TRBJ1-5; 10 bases fit TRBD1. Germline V gene lookup returns CDR1 GTSNPN and CDR2 SVGIG (reference sequence). There are 14 residues in the CDR3. After removal of 4 bases from V and 10 bases from J, the junction contained 10 bases not matched to a gene.

The chain recombines TRBV19 with TRBJ2-2; 7 bases map to TRBD1. The germline gives CDR1 LNHDA, CDR2 SQIVND (reference sequence). This CDR3 is built from 14 residues. Unmatched junction bases numbered 5, after V lost 4 bases and J lost 6 bases. The CDR3 reads CASSKGQRAGELFF. CDR3 coding DNA: TGTGCCAGTAGTAAGGGACAGAGGGCCGGGGAGCTGTTTTTT.

The V gene is TRBV9, the J gene TRBJ2-7, with 7 bases matching TRBD1. Germline CDR1 and CDR2: SGDLS and YYNGEE. V trimming: 2 bases; J trimming: 6 bases; junction bases outside the gene matches: 5. This CDR3 is 13 amino acids long. The CDR3 protein is CASSVLGGGEQYF. CDR3 nucleotide sequence: TGTGCCAGCAGCGTTCTAGGGGGCGGCGAGCAGTACTTC.

This rearrangement joins TRBV5-6 to TRBJ1-2; D remains unclear. Trimming took 4 bases from V and 4 from J, leaving 11 bases between them. The CDR3 is made up of 13 amino acids. CDR1 is SGHDT, CDR2 YYEEEE, per germline. Written as DNA, the CDR3 is TGTGCCAGCAGCCACCGACGCCCCTATGGCTACACCTTC. Residues: CASSHRRPYGYTF.

This chain uses TRBV7-2 with TRBJ2-1, with D perhaps TRBD1 (5 bases). The CDR3 sequence is 17 residues long. Trimming removed 0 bases from V and 3 bases from J, with 15 bases in between. The germline V gene has CDR1 SGHTA and CDR2 FQGNSA. The CDR3 loop is CASSLALPGSIYNEQFF. The CDR3 DNA is TGTGCCAGCAGCTTAGCGCTGCCAGGGTCTATCTACAATGAGCAGTTCTTC.

This chain joins TRBV9 and TRBJ2-5; D is undetermined. The germline V gene has CDR1 SGDLS and CDR2 YYNGEE. This CDR3 contains 12 residues. The ends were cut back, 9 bases at V and 3 bases at J, with 12 bases in the middle. CDR3 coding DNA: TGTGCCACCCCTCGGTTCGAAGAGACCCAGTACTTC. Amino acid sequence: CATPRFEETQYF.

There are a few counts of this clone. This sample also contains other DNA sequences that code for the same CDR3. The J gene is TRBJ2-6, the V gene TRBV30; possibly TRBD1 for D (5 bases). Germline V CDR1 and CDR2: GTSNPN, SVGIG (reference sequence). CDR3 length: 17 amino acids. V was shortened by 2 bases and J by 1 base, with 15 bases between the two germline ends. For the CDR3, the DNA is TGTGCCTGGAGTAGGGGCCGGACGCGGTCTGGGGCCAACGTCCTGACTTTC. Protein sequence: CAWSRGRTRSGANVLTF.

This clone appeared a few times. The rearrangement uses TRBV10-3 and TRBJ2-3; 9 bases line up with TRBD2. The CDR3 spans 17 residues. The germline gives CDR1 ENHRY, CDR2 SYGVKD. Trimming at V came to 7 bases and at J to 0 bases, leaving 11 bases not matched to a gene. CDR3 sequence: CAITDKVAGASTDTQYF. Here the CDR3 DNA reads TGTGCCATCACTGACAAGGTAGCGGGGGCAAGCACAGATACGCAGTATTTT.

This sequence joins TRBV19 and TRBJ2-1; 7 bases are a match to TRBD2. CDR3 length equals 15 residues. Looked up from germline, CDR1 is LNHDA and CDR2 is SQIVND (reference sequence). J gave up 2 bases and V 0 bases, and 1 base lay outside the gene matches. The CDR3 loop reads CASSIDRGAYNEQFF. DNA for the CDR3: TGTGCCAGTAGTATAGATCGGGGGGCCTACAATGAGCAGTTCTTC.

The CDR3 region has the DNA TGTGCCAGCAGCCAATCCCTGGCAGCCTACGAGCAGTACTTC. Protein: CASSQSLAAYEQYF. The chain is built from TRBV16 and TRBJ2-7; D is ambiguous. Per germline, CDR1 KGHSY and CDR2 FQNENV. The CDR3 spans 14 residues. Deletions cut 0 bases from V and 2 bases from J, with 8 bases between. Drawing the rest from reference TRBV16 and TRBJ2-7, the complete variable domain is GEEVAQTPKHLVRGEGQKAKLYCAPIKGHSYVFWYQQVLKNEFKFLISFQNENVFDETGMPKERFSAKCLPNSPCSLEIQATKLEDSAVYFCASSQSLAAYEQYFGPGTRLTVT.

J is TRBJ2-1 and V is TRBV18; TRBD2 might be the D (5 bases). From germline, CDR1 is KGHSH and CDR2 LQKENI. Trimming stripped 0 bases from V and 2 bases from J, with 8 bases between. This CDR3 region has 15 residues. Written as DNA, the CDR3 is TGTGCCAGCTCACCACCAGGGAGCGCCTACAATGAGCAGTTCTTC. The encoded protein is CASSPPGSAYNEQFF. The full variable domain, its missing parts supplied by reference TRBV18 and TRBJ2-1, is NAGVMQNPRHLVRRRGQEARLRCSPMKGHSHVYWYRQLPEEGLKFMVYLQKENIIDESGMPKERFSAEFPKEGPSILRIQQVVRGDSAAYFCASSPPGSAYNEQFFGPGTRLTVL.

This clone was seen a handful of times. This chain connects TRBV7-2 to TRBJ1-1; D is unclear. The CDR3 covers 15 residues. In germline, CDR1 is SGHTA, CDR2 FQGNSA. Trimming removed 5 bases at V and 1 base at J, with 14 bases between. The chain's CDR3 is CASSLPRRSNTEAFF. Written as DNA, the CDR3 is TGTGCCAGCAGCCTCCCTCGGCGATCGAACACTGAAGCTTTCTTT.

The rearrangement links TRBV6-5 to TRBJ1-2, with TRBD1 matching over 7 bases. Germline CDR1 MNHEY, CDR2 SVGAGI. The CDR3 has 14 amino acids. With 0 bases clipped from V and 7 bases from J, the junction kept 5 bases outside the gene matches. The CDR3 nucleotides are TGTGCCAGCAGTTACTCGAGGGGGCACGGTGGCTACACCTTC. Amino acid sequence: CASSYSRGHGGYTF.

This chain connects TRBV11-3 to TRBJ1-1; tentative D call: TRBD1 (6 bases). The CDR3 is 14 residues long. Trimming pared 6 bases from V and 5 bases from J, leaving 16 bases between. CDR1 is SGHNT, CDR2 YENEEA, per germline. The CDR3 coding sequence is TGTGCCAGCAGAGCAGGACGAGGGGGGACTGAAGCTTTCTTT. As protein: CASRAGRGGTEAFF.

The chain employs TRBV4-2 and TRBJ2-7; TRBD1 matches 9 bases. J gave up 7 bases and V 3 bases, and 4 bases lay outside the gene matches. The CDR3 is 13 amino acids. The germline V gene encodes CDR1 LGHNA and CDR2 YNFKEQ. The CDR3 is CASSQGQGWEQYF. CDR3 sequence (DNA): TGTGCCAGCAGCCAGGGACAGGGCTGGGAGCAGTACTTC.